The subject of this entry is one T cell receptor beta chain. Antigen: not known. MiXCR, run by TCRdb on the reads, gives a single entry per CDR3 protein. This table holds fewer than 550,000 distinct CDR3 sequences, more than 15% found once. These data are taken from a study of T cell repertoires in cytomegalovirus infection. Study context: CMV infection plus the matching HLA type was flagged by public TCR beta signatures.

CDR1 is MNHNS and CDR2 is SASEGT in the germline V gene. The CDR3 spans 14 residues. The germline V and J ends were trimmed by 2 bases and 6 bases, with 13 bases remaining between them. Regarding the study as a whole: Dominating the ex vivo response were HLA-C-restricted CMV-specific TCR beta clonotypes. Cumulative public TCR beta family frequency identified carriers of CMV plus the relevant HLA.

V gene TRBV6-1 combines with J gene TRBJ1-2, with D unresolved. This clonotype was obtained from a human donor in good health (CMV status not recorded). Some clones in this sample may be carry-over from other donors' samples. What was sequenced was CD8+ T cells from PBMCs. This chain's CDR3 is CASSEFGRSNGYTF. CDR3 nucleotide sequence: TGTGCCAGCAGTGAATTCGGCCGGAGTAATGGCTACACCTTC.